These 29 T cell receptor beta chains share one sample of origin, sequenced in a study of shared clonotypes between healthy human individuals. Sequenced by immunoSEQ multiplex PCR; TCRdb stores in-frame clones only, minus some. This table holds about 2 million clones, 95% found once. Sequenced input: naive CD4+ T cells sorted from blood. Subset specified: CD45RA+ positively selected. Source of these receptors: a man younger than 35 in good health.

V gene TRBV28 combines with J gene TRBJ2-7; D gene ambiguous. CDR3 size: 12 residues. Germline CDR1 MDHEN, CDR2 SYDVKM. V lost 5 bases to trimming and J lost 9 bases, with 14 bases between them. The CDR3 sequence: CASSRANIGQYF. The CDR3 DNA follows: TGTGCCAGCAGTCGAGCTAATATTGGGCAGTACTTC.

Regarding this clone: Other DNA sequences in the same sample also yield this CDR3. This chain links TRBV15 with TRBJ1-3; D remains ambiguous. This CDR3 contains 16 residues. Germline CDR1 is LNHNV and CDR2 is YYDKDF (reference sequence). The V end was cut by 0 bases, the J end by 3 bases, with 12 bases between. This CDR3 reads CATSRDPVGSGNTIYF. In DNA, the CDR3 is TGTGCCACCAGCAGAGATCCCGTGGGCAGTGGAAACACCATATATTTT.

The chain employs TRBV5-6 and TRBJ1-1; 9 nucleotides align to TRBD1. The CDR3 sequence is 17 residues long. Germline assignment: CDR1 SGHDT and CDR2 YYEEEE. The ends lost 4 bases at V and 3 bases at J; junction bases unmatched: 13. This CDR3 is CASSRGQGGLWDTEAFF. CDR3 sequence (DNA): TGTGCCAGCAGCCGGGGACAGGGTGGTCTTTGGGACACTGAAGCTTTCTTT. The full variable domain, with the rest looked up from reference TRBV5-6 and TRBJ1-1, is DAGVTQSPTHLIKTRGQQVTLRCSPKSGHDTVSWYQQALGQGPQFIFQYYEEEERQRGNFPDRFSGHQFPNYSSELNVNALLLGDSALYLCASSRGQGGLWDTEAFFGQGTRLTVV.

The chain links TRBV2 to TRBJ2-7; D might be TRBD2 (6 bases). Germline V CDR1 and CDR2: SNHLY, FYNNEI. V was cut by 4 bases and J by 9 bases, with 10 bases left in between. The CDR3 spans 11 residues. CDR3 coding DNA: TGTGCCAGCAGTGGGGAGGCGAGGCAGTACTTC. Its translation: CASSGEARQYF.

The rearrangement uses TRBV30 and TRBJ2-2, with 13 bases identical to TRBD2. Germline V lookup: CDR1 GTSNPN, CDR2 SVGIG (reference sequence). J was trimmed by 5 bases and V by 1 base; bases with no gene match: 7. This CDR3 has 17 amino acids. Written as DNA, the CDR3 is TGTGCCTGGAGTGACCCCACGGGACTAGCGGGGACCGGGGAGCTGTTTTTT. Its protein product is CAWSDPTGLAGTGELFF.

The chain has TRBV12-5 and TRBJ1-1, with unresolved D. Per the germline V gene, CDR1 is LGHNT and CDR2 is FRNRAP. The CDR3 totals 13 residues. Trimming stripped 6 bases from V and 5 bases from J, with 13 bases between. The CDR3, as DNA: TGTGCTAGTGGCCTAACACCTGGAACTGAAGCTTTCTTT. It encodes CASGLTPGTEAFF.

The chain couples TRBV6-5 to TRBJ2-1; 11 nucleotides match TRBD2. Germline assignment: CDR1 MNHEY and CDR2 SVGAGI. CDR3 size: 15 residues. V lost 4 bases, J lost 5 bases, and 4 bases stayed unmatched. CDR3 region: CASSWGLAEHNEQFF. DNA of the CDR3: TGTGCCAGCAGTTGGGGACTAGCGGAGCACAATGAGCAGTTCTTC.

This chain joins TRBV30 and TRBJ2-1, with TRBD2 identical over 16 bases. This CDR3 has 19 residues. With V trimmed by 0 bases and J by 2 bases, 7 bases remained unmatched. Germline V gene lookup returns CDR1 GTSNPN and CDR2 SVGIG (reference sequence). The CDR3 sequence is CAWSVQGLAGGYAYNEQFF. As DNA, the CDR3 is TGTGCCTGGAGTGTACAGGGACTAGCGGGAGGGTATGCCTACAATGAGCAGTTCTTC.

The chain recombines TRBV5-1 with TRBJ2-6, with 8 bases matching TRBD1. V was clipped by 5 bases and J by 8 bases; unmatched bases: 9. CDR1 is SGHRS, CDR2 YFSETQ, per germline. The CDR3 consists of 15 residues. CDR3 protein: CASRTTGGGSNVLTF. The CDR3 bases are TGCGCCAGCAGGACTACAGGGGGAGGCTCCAACGTCCTGACTTTC. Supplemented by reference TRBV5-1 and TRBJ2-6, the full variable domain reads KAGVTQTPRYLIKTRGQQVTLSCSPISGHRSVSWYQQTPGQGLQFLFEYFSETQRNKGNFPGRFSGRQFSNSRSEMNVSTLELGDSALYLCASRTTGGGSNVLTFGAGSRLTVL.

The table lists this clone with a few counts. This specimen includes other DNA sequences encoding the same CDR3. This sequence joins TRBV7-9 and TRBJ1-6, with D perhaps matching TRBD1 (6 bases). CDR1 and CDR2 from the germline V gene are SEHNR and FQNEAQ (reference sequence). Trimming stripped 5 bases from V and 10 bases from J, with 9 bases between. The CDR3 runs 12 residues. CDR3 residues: CASSRDNSPLHF. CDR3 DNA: TGTGCCAGCAGCCGGGACAACTCACCCCTCCACTTT.

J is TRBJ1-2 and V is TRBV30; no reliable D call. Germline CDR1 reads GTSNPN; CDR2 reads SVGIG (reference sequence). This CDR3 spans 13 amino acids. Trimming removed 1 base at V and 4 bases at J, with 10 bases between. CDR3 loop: CAWSARTSYGYTF. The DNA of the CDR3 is TGTGCCTGGAGTGCCAGAACCTCCTATGGCTACACCTTC.

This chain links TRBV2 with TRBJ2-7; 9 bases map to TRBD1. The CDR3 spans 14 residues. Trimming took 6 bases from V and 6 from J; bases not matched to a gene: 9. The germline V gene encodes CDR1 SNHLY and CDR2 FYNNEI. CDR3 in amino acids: CASSTRGQGSEQYF. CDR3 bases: TGTGCCAGCAGCACGCGGGGACAGGGAAGCGAGCAGTACTTC. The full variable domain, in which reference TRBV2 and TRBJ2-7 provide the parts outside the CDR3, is EPEVTQTPSHQVTQMGQEVILRCVPISNHLYFYWYRQILGQKVEFLVSFYNNEISEKSEIFDDQFSVERPDGSNFTLKIRSTKLEDSAMYFCASSTRGQGSEQYFGPGTRLTVT.

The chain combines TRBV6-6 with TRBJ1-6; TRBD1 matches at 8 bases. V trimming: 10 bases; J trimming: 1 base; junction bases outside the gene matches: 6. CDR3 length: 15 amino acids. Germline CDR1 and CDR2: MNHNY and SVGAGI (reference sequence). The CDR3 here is CATEDRVSYNSPLHF. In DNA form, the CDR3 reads TGTGCCACCGAGGACAGGGTGTCCTATAATTCACCCCTCCACTTT.

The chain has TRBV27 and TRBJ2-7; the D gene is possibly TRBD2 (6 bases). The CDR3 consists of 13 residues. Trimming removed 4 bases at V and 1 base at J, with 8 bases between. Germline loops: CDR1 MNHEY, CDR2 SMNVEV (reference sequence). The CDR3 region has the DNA TGTGCCAGCAGTTATCGGGAGTCCTACGAGCAGTACTTC. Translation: CASSYRESYEQYF.

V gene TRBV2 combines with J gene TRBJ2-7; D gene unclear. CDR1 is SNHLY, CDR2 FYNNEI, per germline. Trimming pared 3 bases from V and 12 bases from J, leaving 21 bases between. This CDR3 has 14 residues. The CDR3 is CASSDGVPTSLRYF. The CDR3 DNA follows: TGTGCCAGCAGTGATGGGGTTCCCACCTCTCTAAGGTACTTC.

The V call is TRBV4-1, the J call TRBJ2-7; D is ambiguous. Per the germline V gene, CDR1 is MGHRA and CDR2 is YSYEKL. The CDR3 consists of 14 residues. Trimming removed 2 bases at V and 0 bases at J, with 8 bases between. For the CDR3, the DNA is TGCGCCAGCAGCCAATCTCCAAACTCCTACGAGCAGTACTTC. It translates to CASSQSPNSYEQYF.

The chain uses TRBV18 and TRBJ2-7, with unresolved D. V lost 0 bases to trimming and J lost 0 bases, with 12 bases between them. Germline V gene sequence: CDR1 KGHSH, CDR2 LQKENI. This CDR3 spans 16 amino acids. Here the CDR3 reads CASSPPGYSSSYEQYF. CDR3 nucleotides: TGTGCCAGCTCACCACCGGGGTACAGCAGCTCCTACGAGCAGTACTTC.

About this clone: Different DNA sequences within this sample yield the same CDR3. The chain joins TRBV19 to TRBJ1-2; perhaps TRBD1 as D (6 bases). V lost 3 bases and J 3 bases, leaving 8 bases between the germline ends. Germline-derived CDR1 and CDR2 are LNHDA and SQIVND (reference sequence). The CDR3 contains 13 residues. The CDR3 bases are TGTGCCAGTAGTATTGCAGGGGACTATGGCTACACCTTC. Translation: CASSIAGDYGYTF.

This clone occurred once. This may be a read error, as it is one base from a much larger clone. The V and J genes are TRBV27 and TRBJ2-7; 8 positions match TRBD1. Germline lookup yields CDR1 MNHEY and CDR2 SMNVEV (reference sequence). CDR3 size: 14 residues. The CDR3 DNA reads TGTGCCAGCGGCCTAGGACAGGGCTCCTACGGGCAGTACTTC. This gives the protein CASGLGQGSYGQYF.

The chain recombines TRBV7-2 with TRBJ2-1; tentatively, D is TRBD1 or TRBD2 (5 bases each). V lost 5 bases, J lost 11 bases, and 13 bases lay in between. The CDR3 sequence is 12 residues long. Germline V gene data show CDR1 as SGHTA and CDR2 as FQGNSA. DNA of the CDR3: TGTGCCAGCAGCGGGGACGGGAAAAAGCAGTTCTTC. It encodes CASSGDGKKQFF.

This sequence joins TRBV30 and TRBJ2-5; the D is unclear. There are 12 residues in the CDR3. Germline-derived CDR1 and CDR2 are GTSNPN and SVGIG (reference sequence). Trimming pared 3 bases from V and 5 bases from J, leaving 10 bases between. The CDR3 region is CAWSETVETQYF. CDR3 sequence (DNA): TGTGCCTGGAGCGAGACTGTGGAGACCCAGTACTTC.

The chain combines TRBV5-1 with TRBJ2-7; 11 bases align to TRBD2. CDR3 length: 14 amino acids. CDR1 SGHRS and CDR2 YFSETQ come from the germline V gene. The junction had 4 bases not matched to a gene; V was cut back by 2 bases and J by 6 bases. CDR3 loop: CASSFEGLAAEQYF. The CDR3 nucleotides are TGCGCCAGCAGCTTTGAGGGACTAGCGGCCGAGCAGTACTTC. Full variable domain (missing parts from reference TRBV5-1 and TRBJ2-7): KAGVTQTPRYLIKTRGQQVTLSCSPISGHRSVSWYQQTPGQGLQFLFEYFSETQRNKGNFPGRFSGRQFSNSRSEMNVSTLELGDSALYLCASSFEGLAAEQYFGPGTRLTVT.

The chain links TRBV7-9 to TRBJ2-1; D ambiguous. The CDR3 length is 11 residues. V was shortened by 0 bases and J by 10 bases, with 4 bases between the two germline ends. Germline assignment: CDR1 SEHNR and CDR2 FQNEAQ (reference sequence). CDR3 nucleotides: TGTGCCAGCAGCTTAGCGGAAGAGCAGTTCTTC. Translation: CASSLAEEQFF.

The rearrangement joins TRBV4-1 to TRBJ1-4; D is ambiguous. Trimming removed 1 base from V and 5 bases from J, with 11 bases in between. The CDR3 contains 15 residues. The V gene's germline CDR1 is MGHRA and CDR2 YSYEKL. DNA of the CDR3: TGCGCCAGCAGCCAAGTCCCTCCTTTGAATGAAAAACTGTTTTTT. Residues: CASSQVPPLNEKLFF.

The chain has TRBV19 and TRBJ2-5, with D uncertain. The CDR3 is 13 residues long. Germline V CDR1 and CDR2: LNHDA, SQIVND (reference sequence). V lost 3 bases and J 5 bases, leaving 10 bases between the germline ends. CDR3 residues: CASSILPRETQYF. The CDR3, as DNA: TGTGCCAGTAGTATCCTTCCTCGGGAGACCCAGTACTTC.

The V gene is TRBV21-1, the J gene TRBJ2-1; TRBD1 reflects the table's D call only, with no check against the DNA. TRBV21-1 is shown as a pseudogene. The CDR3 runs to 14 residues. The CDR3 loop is CASTSDRSNNEQFF. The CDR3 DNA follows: TGTGCCAGCACCTCGGACAGGAGCAACAATGAGCAGTTCTTC.

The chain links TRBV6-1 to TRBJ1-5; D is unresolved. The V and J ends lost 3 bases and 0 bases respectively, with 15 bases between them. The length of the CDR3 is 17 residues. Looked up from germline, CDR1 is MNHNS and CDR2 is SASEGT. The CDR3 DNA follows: TGTGCCAGCAGTGACAGATATCCGTCCTATAGCAATCAGCCCCAGCATTTT. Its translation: CASSDRYPSYSNQPQHF.

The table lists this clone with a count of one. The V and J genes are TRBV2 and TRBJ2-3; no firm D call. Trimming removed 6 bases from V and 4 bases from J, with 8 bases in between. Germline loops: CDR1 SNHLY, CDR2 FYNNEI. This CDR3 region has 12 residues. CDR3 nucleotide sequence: TGTGCCAGCAGGAAGGATTCAGATACGCAGTATTTT. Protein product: CASRKDSDTQYF.

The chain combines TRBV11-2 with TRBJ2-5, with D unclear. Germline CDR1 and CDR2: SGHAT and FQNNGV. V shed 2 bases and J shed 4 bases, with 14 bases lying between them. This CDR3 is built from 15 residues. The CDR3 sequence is CASSLSLLPGETQYF. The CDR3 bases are TGTGCCAGCAGCTTATCCCTCTTACCGGGAGAGACCCAGTACTTC.